This TCR beta chain emerged from a study of siplizumab effects on memory and regulatory T cells. CDR3 length: 12 amino acids. Trimming pared 7 bases from V and 3 bases from J, leaving 10 bases between. The germline V gene encodes CDR1 SQVTM and CDR2 ANQGSEA. The protocol was immunoSEQ multiplex PCR, while the TCRdb copy is restricted to in-frame clones and leaves out a portion. Of roughly 68,000 clones in the sample, approximately 97% were seen once. Study observations and caveats: The drug siplizumab significantly decreased the alloreactive sequences that could be traced to unstimulated CD4+ memory cells. The apparent diversity of naive T cells exceeded that of memory cells, and naive T cells seemed to make a major contribution to the alloresponse.

Turning to this clone: No antigen is known for it.

V and J are TRBV29-1 and TRBJ2-1, with D possibly TRBD1 on 6 matching bases. This TCR was sampled from a human donor in good health. Sequencing input: naive CD8+ T cells sorted from blood. CDR3 DNA: TGCAGCGGCCCAGGGGACTACAATGAGCAGTTCTTC. Protein sequence: CSGPGDYNEQFF.